The 18 T cell receptor beta chains given below trace back to one sample, sequenced in a study of blood T cells in healthy people across ages. Through a sample-barcoded 5' primer and a J-beta primer mix, a second PCR was run for roughly 6 to 12 cycles. TCRdb redid the calling of the 5' RACE reads with MiXCR, one entry per CDR3 protein. The sample gives over 700,000 distinct CDR3 sequences, approximately 25% of which show up once; 9.4% is in the top ten. The same specimen was also included in a second study, on T cells of mothers and their children.

The sequenced sample consisted of blood. The receptors stem from a boy younger than 18 in good health.

V and J are TRBV20-1 and TRBJ1-4; 9 positions match TRBD1. The V gene end was trimmed by 5 bases and the J gene end by 7 bases; junction bases not matched to a gene: 17. Germline V CDR1 and CDR2: DFQATT, SNEGSKA (reference sequence). The CDR3 runs 17 residues. DNA for the CDR3: TGCAGTGCTGATCCGGTGAGGACAGGGGCATTCAGTGAAAAACTGTTTTTT. It specifies CSADPVRTGAFSEKLFF.

The J gene is TRBJ2-7, the V gene TRBV20-1, with D tentatively TRBD2 (6 bases). The CDR3 runs to 15 residues. Trimming stripped 5 bases from V and 0 bases from J, with 17 bases between. The V gene's germline CDR1 is DFQATT and CDR2 SNEGSKA (reference sequence). This chain's CDR3 is CSAQNFRDSSYEQYF. CDR3 in DNA: TGCAGTGCTCAAAACTTTCGGGACTCCTCCTACGAGCAGTACTTC.

The chain uses TRBV12-5 and TRBJ2-5; D is unclear. V lost 5 bases, J lost 1 base, and 8 bases lay in between. The CDR3 totals 13 residues. Germline CDR1 is LGHNT and CDR2 is FRNRAP. The CDR3 reads CASGPQIQETQYF. In DNA form, the CDR3 reads TGTGCTAGTGGTCCACAGATCCAAGAGACCCAGTACTTC. The full variable domain, completed using reference TRBV12-5 and TRBJ2-5, is DARVTQTPRHKVTEMGQEVTMRCQPILGHNTVFWYRQTMMQGLELLAYFRNRAPLDDSGMPKDRFSAEMPDATLATLKIQPSEPRDSAVYFCASGPQIQETQYFGPGTRLLVL.

This chain connects TRBV7-6 to TRBJ1-1, with D possibly TRBD1 on 6 matching bases. Germline-derived CDR1 and CDR2 are SGHVS and FNYEAQ. V was cut by 5 bases and J by 3 bases, with 19 bases left in between. This CDR3 region has 16 residues. The CDR3 sequence: CASSQKQGVMDTEAFF. CDR3 DNA: TGTGCCAGCAGCCAGAAACAGGGAGTAATGGACACTGAAGCTTTCTTT.

This clonotype has at least ten counts. The rearrangement uses TRBV27 and TRBJ1-2; TRBD1 might be the D (6 bases). The CDR3 totals 13 residues. Trimming stripped 6 bases from V and 2 bases from J, with 10 bases between. CDR1 and CDR2 (germline): MNHEY, SMNVEV (reference sequence). The CDR3 loop is CASRPTGNYGYTF. The CDR3 DNA sequence: TGTGCCAGCAGACCTACAGGGAACTATGGCTACACCTTC.

The genes are TRBV12-3 or TRBV12-4 and TRBJ2-2; a weak D match, TRBD1 (6 bases). There are 17 residues in the CDR3. V lost 6 bases, J lost 0 bases, and 17 bases lay in between. The CDR3 nucleotides are TGTGCCAGCAGACCCGGACAGCCGATTACGAACACCGGGGAGCTGTTTTTT. Amino acid sequence: CASRPGQPITNTGELFF.

In regard to this clonotype: A junction boundary mismatches the germline segment, possibly from a read error. This rearrangement joins TRBV7-6 to TRBJ2-5; tentatively, D is TRBD1 (5 bases). The last part of the DNA fits TRBJ2-7 better; the J call may be wrong. CDR3 size: 15 residues. The germline CDR1 and CDR2 sequences are SGHVS and FNYEAQ. The CDR3 protein is CATSPEPGYGYEQYF. The CDR3 DNA reads as TGTGCCACCAGCCCAGAGCCAGGGTACGGCTACGAGCAGTACTTC.

The chain combines TRBV20-1 with TRBJ2-7, with 11 positions matching TRBD2. J gave up 1 base and V 6 bases, and 5 bases lay outside the gene matches. The CDR3 contains 14 residues. CDR1 is DFQATT, CDR2 SNEGSKA, per germline (reference sequence). This CDR3 is CSAETSGRSYEQYF. In DNA, the CDR3 is TGCAGTGCCGAAACTAGCGGGAGATCCTACGAGCAGTACTTC.

Comments on this clonotype: Mismatch with germline at one junction end may stem from a read error. The V call is TRBV7-7, the J call TRBJ2-1; weak D call: TRBD1 (5 bases). Germline V gene data show CDR1 as SSHAT and CDR2 as FNYEAQ (reference sequence). This CDR3 contains 16 residues. CDR3 nucleotides: TGTGCTAGCAGTTTAACAGGCATCGTCTCCTACAATGAGCAGTTCTTC. Translating it yields CASSLTGIVSYNEQFF.

The chain has TRBV11-2 and TRBJ1-1; a weak D match, TRBD1 (5 bases). CDR3 length: 14 residues. V was pared by 5 bases and J by 5 bases, with 15 bases between. CDR1 and CDR2 (germline): SGHAT, FQNNGV. The CDR3 DNA reads TGTGCCAGCAGCCCCGGATCGTGGGGGACTGAAGCTTTCTTT. This translates into CASSPGSWGTEAFF.

This chain joins TRBV20-1 and TRBJ2-4, with 9 bases lining up with TRBD1. This CDR3 region has 14 residues. Germline assignment: CDR1 DFQATT and CDR2 SNEGSKA (reference sequence). Losses at the gene ends were 2 bases for V and 8 bases for J; bases not matched to a gene: 7. CDR3 residues: CSARPRQGGDIQYF. The CDR3 nucleotides read TGCAGTGCTAGACCGCGACAGGGGGGCGACATTCAGTACTTC.

The chain recombines TRBV20-1 with TRBJ1-2, with 8 bases that match TRBD1. The germline V gene has CDR1 DFQATT and CDR2 SNEGSKA (reference sequence). This CDR3 contains 14 residues. Trimming took 5 bases from V and 8 from J; bases not matched to a gene: 13. The CDR3 DNA is TGCAGTGCTCCGACCGGACAGGGAGTCCTCGGCTACACCTTC. Its translation is CSAPTGQGVLGYTF.

This clonotype appeared a few times. V usage is TRBV27 and J usage is TRBJ2-3, with D possibly being TRBD2 (5 bases). Trimming stripped 1 base from V and 4 bases from J, with 6 bases between. The CDR3 contains 13 residues. Germline V gene sequence: CDR1 MNHEY, CDR2 SMNVEV (reference sequence). The chain's CDR3 is CASSLWRADTQYF. The CDR3 DNA reads TGTGCCAGCAGTTTATGGCGGGCAGATACGCAGTATTTT.

The chain is built from TRBV3-1 and TRBJ2-2; D is tentatively TRBD1 or TRBD2 (5 bases each). V was cut by 0 bases and J by 3 bases, with 14 bases left in between. The CDR3 sequence is 17 residues long. Looked up from germline, CDR1 is LGHDT and CDR2 is YNNKEL (reference sequence). The CDR3 reads CASSQDLGTEDTGELFF. The CDR3 DNA is TGTGCCAGCAGCCAAGATCTTGGGACGGAGGACACCGGGGAGCTGTTTTTT.

This clonotype was detected only a few times. This chain connects TRBV6-4 to TRBJ2-6; the match to TRBD2 covers 8 bases. Germline V gene lookup returns CDR1 MRHNA and CDR2 SNTAGT. This CDR3 contains 19 residues. Trimming cost V 0 bases and J 3 bases; bases outside gene matches: 10. CDR3 sequence: CASSDSSSGRTGGANVLTF. In DNA, the CDR3 is TGTGCCAGCAGTGACTCGAGCAGCGGGAGAACAGGTGGGGCCAACGTCCTGACTTTC.

Remarks on this clonotype: An end of the junction differs from the germline gene, which may be a read error. The V and J genes are TRBV11-2 and TRBJ2-5; 7 nucleotides align to TRBD2. CDR1 is SGHAT, CDR2 FQNNGV, per germline. This CDR3 is built from 15 residues. CDR3 region: CASSSPGLVVETQHF. The CDR3 coding sequence is TGTGCCAGCAGCTCCCCTGGACTAGTAGTCGAGACCCAGCACTTC. Supplemented by reference TRBV11-2 and TRBJ2-5, the full variable domain reads EAGVAQSPRYKIIEKRQSVAFWCNPISGHATLYWYQQILGQGPKLLIQFQNNGVVDDSQLPKDRFSAERLKGVDSTLKIQPAKLEDSAVYLCASSSPGLVVETQHFGPGTRLLVL.

This chain joins TRBV6-5 and TRBJ2-5, with 7 nucleotides matching TRBD2. The V segment lost 5 bases and the J segment 5 bases; nucleotides outside the gene matches: 5. The V gene's germline CDR1 is MNHEY and CDR2 SVGAGI. The CDR3 runs to 13 residues. The CDR3 DNA is TGTGCCAGCAGTGAGACTAGCTATGAGACCCAGTACTTC. This encodes CASSETSYETQYF.

The CDR3 sequence: CASSQSAGGTGYEQYF. CDR3 coding DNA: TGTGCCAGCAGCCAGTCCGCGGGCGGGACAGGCTACGAGCAGTACTTC. The chain joins TRBV3-1 to TRBJ2-7, with 8 bases matching TRBD1. Trimming cost V 3 bases and J 3 bases; bases outside gene matches: 10. This CDR3 region has 16 residues. Germline V gene lookup returns CDR1 LGHDT and CDR2 YNNKEL (reference sequence).